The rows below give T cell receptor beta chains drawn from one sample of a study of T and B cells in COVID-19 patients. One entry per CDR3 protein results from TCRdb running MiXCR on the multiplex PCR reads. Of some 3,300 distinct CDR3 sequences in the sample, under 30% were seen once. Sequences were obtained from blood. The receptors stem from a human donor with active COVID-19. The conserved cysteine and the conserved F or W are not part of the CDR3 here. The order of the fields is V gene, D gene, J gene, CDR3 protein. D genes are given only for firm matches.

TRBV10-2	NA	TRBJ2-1	ASSRPGNEQF
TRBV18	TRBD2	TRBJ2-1	ASSPLASGSNEQF
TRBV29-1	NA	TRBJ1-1	SVFQEGTEAF
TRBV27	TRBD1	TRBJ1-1	ASREKDRLNTEAF
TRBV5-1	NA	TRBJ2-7	ASSADTDRAEQY
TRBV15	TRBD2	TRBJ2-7	ATSGGGLLSYEQY
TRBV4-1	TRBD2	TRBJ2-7	ASSLYEGTSGPEQY
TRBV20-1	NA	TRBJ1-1	SARAGVTEAF
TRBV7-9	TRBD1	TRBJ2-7	ASSMDRFYEQY
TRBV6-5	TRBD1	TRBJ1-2	ASSDDRELGGYT
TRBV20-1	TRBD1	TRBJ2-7	SARSGTGVYEQY
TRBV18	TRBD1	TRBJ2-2	ASSQGQGPDTGELF
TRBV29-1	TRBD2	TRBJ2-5	SVRGTGLAGGRGETQY
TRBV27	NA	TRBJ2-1	ASSRLRSSYNEQF
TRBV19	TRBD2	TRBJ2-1	ASSTYPPSGSNEQF
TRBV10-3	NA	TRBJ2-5	AIGLDREGKTQY
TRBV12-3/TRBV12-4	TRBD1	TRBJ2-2	ASRGQGAGGELF
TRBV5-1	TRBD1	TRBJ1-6	ASGRTGTDNSPLH